This entry lists 27 T cell receptor beta chains sequenced from one sample in a study of CD8 T cells in ankylosing spondylitis. TCRdb reprocessed the 5' RACE reads with MiXCR, giving one entry per CDR3 protein. The sample has around 890,000 distinct CDR3 sequences; over 9.5% are singletons. The antigens of these receptors remain unknown. Study results and caveats: In ankylosing spondylitis blood, a motif of 7 to 9 highly homologous TCR beta variants appeared characteristic.

Sequencing used blood, either unsorted or a sorted T cell fraction (not recorded which). The source is a male donor with ankylosing spondylitis.

The V gene is TRBV4-2, the J gene TRBJ2-3; TRBD2 matches 14 bases. Losses at the gene ends were 1 base for V and 4 bases for J; bases not matched to a gene: 1. The CDR3 is 16 amino acids. Germline loops: CDR1 LGHNA, CDR2 YNFKEQ. CDR3 residues: CASSQVGLAGADTQYF. CDR3 coding DNA: TGTGCCAGCAGCCAAGTGGGACTAGCGGGAGCAGATACGCAGTATTTT.

This clonotype was counted between two and nine times. V is TRBV2 and J is TRBJ2-5, with TRBD1 as a possible D gene (6 bases). Germline V gene lookup returns CDR1 SNHLY and CDR2 FYNNEI. The CDR3 loop spans 11 amino acids. Trimming took off 7 bases at V and 7 bases at J, with 10 bases between the two ends. The CDR3 DNA reads TGTGCCAGCAACAGGGCTACGACCCAGTACTTC. Translating gives CASNRATTQYF.

J is TRBJ2-5 and V is TRBV7-9; 8 bases map to TRBD2. This CDR3 is built from 14 residues. V trimming: 5 bases; J trimming: 5 bases; junction bases outside the gene matches: 7. Germline CDR1 reads SEHNR; CDR2 reads FQNEAQ (reference sequence). CDR3 DNA sequence: TGTGCCAGCAGCCCCAGCGGGAGCCGCGAGACCCAGTACTTC. Translating gives CASSPSGSRETQYF.

The CDR3 protein is CASSLVGSGSGELFF. The DNA for the CDR3 is TGTGCCAGCAGCTTGGTGGGGTCCGGCTCCGGGGAGCTGTTTTTT. The chain combines TRBV11-3 with TRBJ2-2; no definite D call. CDR1 and CDR2 from the germline V gene are SGHNT and YENEEA. The CDR3 contains 15 residues. With 3 bases removed from V and 6 bases from J, the gap between germline ends came to 14 bases.

This clonotype was counted between two and nine times. The rearrangement joins TRBV12-3 or TRBV12-4 to TRBJ1-1, with D tentatively TRBD1 (6 bases). The CDR3 contains 12 residues. V lost 6 bases and J lost 7, with 12 bases in between. For the CDR3, the DNA is TGTGCCAGCAGCCGGACAGCCGATGAAGCTTTCTTT. Its translation: CASSRTADEAFF.

The chain is built from TRBV5-1 and TRBJ2-7, with TRBD1 identical over 12 bases. The V and J ends lost 4 bases and 4 bases, in that order; junction bases with no gene match: 9. Germline lookup yields CDR1 SGHRS and CDR2 YFSETQ. CDR3 size: 16 residues. The CDR3 protein is CASSNRDRGPRYEQYF. As DNA, the CDR3 is TGCGCCAGCAGCAACCGGGACAGGGGGCCGAGGTACGAGCAGTACTTC.

This clonotype has a handful of counts. The chain has TRBV11-3 and TRBJ2-1, with 9 positions matching TRBD2. Germline V gene data show CDR1 as SGHNT and CDR2 as YENEEA. V lost 5 bases to trimming and J lost 1 base; unmatched junction nucleotides: 3. This CDR3 contains 15 residues. As DNA, the CDR3 is TGTGCCAGCAGCGGAGCGGGAGGATCCTACAATGAGCAGTTCTTC. It translates to CASSGAGGSYNEQFF.

This clonotype was observed a handful of times. The chain has TRBV20-1 and TRBJ2-1; TRBD2 aligns across 11 bases. The CDR3 extends over 15 amino acids. The germline V gene encodes CDR1 DFQATT and CDR2 SNEGSKA (reference sequence). V was clipped by 0 bases and J by 8 bases; unmatched bases: 6. Here the CDR3 DNA reads TGCAGTGCTAGAGATGGTACTAGCGGGAGCGATGAGCAGTTCTTC. It is translated as CSARDGTSGSDEQFF.

In this sample, this clonotype turned up a few times. This chain connects TRBV20-1 to TRBJ1-2; D remains ambiguous. The V and J ends lost 1 base and 6 bases respectively, with 12 bases between them. Germline V gene sequence: CDR1 DFQATT, CDR2 SNEGSKA (reference sequence). This CDR3 is built from 13 residues. The CDR3 sequence: CSARVPGLNGYTF. The CDR3 region has the DNA TGCAGTGCTAGAGTACCGGGGTTGAATGGCTACACCTTC.

The chain has TRBV15 and TRBJ2-3; D call uncertain. Germline loops: CDR1 LNHNV, CDR2 YYDKDF (reference sequence). There are 15 residues in the CDR3. Deletions cut 0 bases from V and 6 bases from J, with 13 bases between. CDR3 sequence reads: CATSRDRQTEDTQYF. As DNA, the CDR3 is TGTGCCACCAGCAGAGATAGGCAGACCGAGGATACGCAGTATTTT. The full variable domain, its missing parts supplied by reference TRBV15 and TRBJ2-3, is DAMVIQNPRYQVTQFGKPVTLSCSQTLNHNVMYWYQQKSSQAPKLLFHYYDKDFNNEADTPDNFQSRRPNTSFCFLDIRSPGLGDTAMYLCATSRDRQTEDTQYFGPGTRLTVL.

This clonotype was found a few times. CDR3 sequence reads: CSVGTGGEKLFF. In nucleotides, the CDR3 is TGCAGCGTTGGGACAGGGGGGGAAAAACTGTTTTTT. V usage is TRBV29-1 and J usage is TRBJ1-4; TRBD1 matches at 10 bases. Trimming took 4 bases from V and 8 from J; bases not matched to a gene: 1. Looked up from germline, CDR1 is SQVTM and CDR2 is ANQGSEA. This CDR3 is built from 12 residues.

This clonotype was found a few times. The rearrangement links TRBV6-2 or TRBV6-3 to TRBJ2-3; D gene ambiguous. This CDR3 spans 11 amino acids. Germline-derived CDR1 and CDR2 are MNHEY and SVGEGT. With 6 bases removed from V and 6 bases from J, the gap between germline ends came to 7 bases. CDR3 in DNA: TGTGCCAGCAGAGAACGGGATACGCAGTATTTT. Its translation: CASRERDTQYF.

This clonotype was seen repeatedly, ten times or more. The V and J genes are TRBV12-3 or TRBV12-4 and TRBJ2-1; TRBD2 aligns across 9 bases. V was clipped by 6 bases and J by 4 bases; unmatched bases: 7. The CDR3 runs to 15 residues. CDR3 loop: CASSNSGGPYNEQFF. CDR3 bases: TGTGCCAGCAGCAATAGCGGGGGCCCATACAATGAGCAGTTCTTC.

This clonotype was observed at least ten times. V is TRBV20-1 and J is TRBJ2-3; maybe TRBD2 (5 bases). This CDR3 spans 16 amino acids. CDR1 and CDR2 (germline): DFQATT, SNEGSKA (reference sequence). The V and J ends lost 6 bases and 5 bases respectively, with 24 bases between them. This CDR3 reads CSATVGEGYLQDTQYF. In nucleotides, the CDR3 is TGCAGTGCCACCGTAGGAGAGGGTTATTTGCAAGATACGCAGTATTTT.

This clonotype turned up a few times. V gene TRBV29-1 combines with J gene TRBJ1-1; D uncertain. The CDR3 is made up of 10 amino acids. V lost 5 bases and J lost 11, with 12 bases in between. Germline V gives CDR1 SQVTM, CDR2 ANQGSEA. In nucleotides, the CDR3 is TGCAGCGTTTGGACCGGTGGGGCTTTCTTT. Protein sequence: CSVWTGGAFF.

This clonotype was recorded at least ten times. The V gene is TRBV5-6, the J gene TRBJ1-4, with TRBD1 matching 9 bases. Unmatched junction bases numbered 2, after V lost 1 base and J lost 7 bases. The CDR3 runs 14 residues. CDR1 and CDR2 from the germline V gene are SGHDT and YYEEEE. This CDR3 is CASSLTGQGEKLFF. CDR3 DNA sequence: TGTGCCAGCAGCTTGACGGGACAGGGTGAAAAACTGTTTTTT.

The chain employs TRBV20-1 and TRBJ2-3; 8 bases match TRBD2. V was pared by 5 bases and J by 4 bases, with 8 bases of the junction left unmatched. The CDR3 extends over 14 amino acids. The germline V gene encodes CDR1 DFQATT and CDR2 SNEGSKA (reference sequence). The CDR3 nucleotides read TGCAGTGCTGGTAAAGCGGGAGTCCCAGATACGCAGTATTTT. The encoded protein is CSAGKAGVPDTQYF.

This clonotype was recorded many times. The gene calls are TRBV10-2 and TRBJ2-1, with D perhaps TRBD1 or TRBD2 (5 bases each). The CDR3 covers 12 residues. CDR1 is WSHSY, CDR2 SAAADI, per germline. Trimming left V 1 base short and J 7 bases short, with 5 bases between. CDR3: CASSEWGNEQFF. The CDR3 coding sequence is TGCGCCAGCAGTGAGTGGGGGAATGAGCAGTTCTTC.

For this clonotype: The junction differs from germline at one of its ends, possibly a read error. The rearrangement links TRBV7-2 to TRBJ2-3; 12 bases agree with TRBD1. This CDR3 is 18 amino acids long. Per the germline V gene, CDR1 is SGHTA and CDR2 is FQGNSA. The CDR3 here is CASSIAGTGGAGTDTQYF. The CDR3 bases are TGTGCCAGCAGCATAGCCGGGACAGGGGGCGCGGGGACAGATACGCAGTATTTT.

Many counts were recorded for this clonotype. V is TRBV7-2 and J is TRBJ2-3; 7 bases are a match to TRBD2. Germline V gives CDR1 SGHTA, CDR2 FQGNSA. CDR3 length equals 15 residues. V lost 4 bases, J lost 2 bases, and 6 bases stayed unmatched. The CDR3 is CASSSTGGYTDTQYF. For the CDR3, the DNA is TGTGCCAGCAGCTCGACGGGGGGATACACAGATACGCAGTATTTT.

V gene TRBV6-5 combines with J gene TRBJ2-2; possibly TRBD1 or TRBD2 for D (6 bases each). V lost 4 bases to trimming and J lost 5 bases, with 14 bases between them. CDR3 length: 15 residues. Germline V lookup: CDR1 MNHEY, CDR2 SVGAGI. The CDR3 sequence: CASSSKRGVTGELFF. DNA of the CDR3: TGTGCCAGCAGTTCAAAAAGGGGGGTAACCGGGGAGCTGTTTTTT.

The V gene is TRBV29-1, the J gene TRBJ1-1; tentatively, D is TRBD1 (5 bases). The V gene lost 0 bases and the J gene lost 5 bases, with 7 bases spanning the gap. There are 12 residues in the CDR3. Germline CDR1 reads SQVTM; CDR2 reads ANQGSEA. In DNA form, the CDR3 reads TGCAGCGTTGAAGAAGGACAAACTGAAGCTTTCTTT. This translates into CSVEEGQTEAFF.

The V gene is TRBV6-5, the J gene TRBJ2-3; D is unresolved. Germline values: CDR1 MNHEY, CDR2 SVGAGI. The CDR3 has 15 residues. V lost 3 bases and J lost 0, with 10 bases in between. The DNA of the CDR3 is TGTGCCAGCAGTTATGGTGTCGGGAGCACAGATACGCAGTATTTT. It is translated as CASSYGVGSTDTQYF.

This clonotype has only a few counts. The chain carries TRBV5-1 and TRBJ2-1; TRBD1 matches at 9 bases. Germline-derived CDR1 and CDR2 are SGHRS and YFSETQ. This CDR3 is built from 16 residues. V trimming: 4 bases; J trimming: 1 base; junction bases outside the gene matches: 6. The CDR3 loop is CASSPAGTGSYNEQFF. The CDR3 nucleotides are TGCGCCAGCAGCCCTGCCGGGACAGGGTCCTACAATGAGCAGTTCTTC.

This clonotype was picked up many times. The junction departs from germline at one end; a sequencing error may be responsible. This chain uses TRBV7-7 with TRBJ2-1, with D perhaps TRBD2 (5 bases). This CDR3 has 13 amino acids. The germline CDR1 and CDR2 sequences are SSHAT and FNYEAQ (reference sequence). The CDR3 here is CASSLNSDAGQFF. The CDR3 region has the DNA TGTGCTAGCAGCTTAAATTCGGACGCGGGGCAGTTCTTC.

The J gene is TRBJ2-2, the V gene TRBV28, with D unresolved. The ends were cut back, 4 bases at V and 6 bases at J, with 6 bases in the middle. The CDR3 length is 12 residues. In germline, CDR1 is MDHEN, CDR2 SYDVKM. The CDR3 sequence: CASSSHPGELFF. In DNA form, the CDR3 reads TGTGCCAGCAGTTCACACCCCGGGGAGCTGTTTTTT.

The V gene is TRBV30, the J gene TRBJ1-1, with 11 bases aligning to TRBD1. Looked up from germline, CDR1 is GTSNPN and CDR2 is SVGIG (reference sequence). V shed 5 bases and J 1 base; nucleotides not matched to a gene: 6. CDR3 length: 15 amino acids. The CDR3, as DNA: TGTGCCTGGGCCCGGACAGGGGGCAGGAACACTGAAGCTTTCTTT. Its translation: CAWARTGGRNTEAFF.